The 24 T cell receptor beta chains below all came from one sample that was sequenced in a study of T cell repertoires in cytomegalovirus infection. TCRdb analysed the reads with MiXCR anew, one entry per CDR3 protein. Seen here are about 770,000 distinct CDR3 sequences, 25% to 30% observed once, and the top ten hold roughly 13%. No antigens are known for them. Sequences were derived from cultured CD8+ T cells from PBMCs, sampled from culture after CMV antigen stimulation. The receptors come from a human donor in good health (CMV status not recorded). Some clones in this sample may be carry-over from other donors' samples.

J is TRBJ1-5 and V is TRBV2; D gene uncertain. CDR1 and CDR2 from the germline V gene are SNHLY and FYNNEI. The CDR3 covers 13 residues. V was cut by 3 bases and J by 9 bases, with 12 bases left in between. This CDR3 reads CASSDVGSLPQHF. CDR3 coding DNA: TGTGCCAGCAGTGACGTAGGTTCACTGCCCCAGCATTTT.

The chain recombines TRBV4-1 with TRBJ2-5; D gene uncertain. The CDR3 consists of 15 residues. The V and J ends lost 0 bases and 2 bases respectively, with 10 bases between them. Germline-derived CDR1 and CDR2 are MGHRA and YSYEKL. CDR3 DNA sequence: TGCGCCAGCAGCCAAGAGCCACTACCACAAGAGACCCAGTACTTC. This encodes CASSQEPLPQETQYF.

This clonotype was observed a handful of times. The chain recombines TRBV19 with TRBJ1-5; maybe TRBD1 (6 bases). V was shortened by 3 bases and J by 3 bases, with 12 bases between the two germline ends. This CDR3 region has 15 residues. Germline lookup yields CDR1 LNHDA and CDR2 SQIVND (reference sequence). The CDR3 protein is CASSIQQGDNQPQHF. The CDR3 DNA reads TGTGCCAGTAGTATCCAACAGGGCGACAATCAGCCCCAGCATTTT. The full variable domain, completed using reference TRBV19 and TRBJ1-5, is DGGITQSPKYLFRKEGQNVTLSCEQNLNHDAMYWYRQDPGQGLRLIYYSQIVNDFQKGDIAEGYSVSREKKESFPLTVTSAQKNPTAFYLCASSIQQGDNQPQHFGDGTRLSIL.

V is TRBV4-1 and J is TRBJ1-6, with TRBD1 matching over 9 bases. Germline trimming cut 0 bases from V and 13 bases from J; bases unmatched to any gene: 13. The CDR3 has 17 amino acids. CDR1 MGHRA and CDR2 YSYEKL come from the germline V gene. The DNA for the CDR3 is TGCGCCAGCAGCCAAGAAGGGGGGACAGGGCCCTTCGAGCCCCTCCACTTT. Amino acid sequence: CASSQEGGTGPFEPLHF.

This clonotype occurred many times. The CDR3 loop is CSFYISAGAFF. The CDR3 DNA is TGCAGTTTCTATATCAGTGCGGGTGCTTTCTTT. The chain combines TRBV20-1 with TRBJ1-1; D gene ambiguous. V lost 8 bases to trimming and J lost 11 bases, with 18 bases between them. Germline-derived CDR1 and CDR2 are DFQATT and SNEGSKA (reference sequence). The CDR3 contains 11 residues.

V and J are TRBV7-3 and TRBJ2-3, with 7 nucleotides matching TRBD1. Germline V gene sequence: CDR1 SGHTA, CDR2 FQGTGA. Trimming cost V 4 bases and J 2 bases; bases outside gene matches: 9. The CDR3 runs 16 residues. CDR3 amino acids: CASSSPGQAYTDTQYF. In DNA form, the CDR3 reads TGTGCCAGCAGCTCCCCCGGACAGGCATACACAGATACGCAGTATTTT.

The chain couples TRBV2 to TRBJ1-1; D not certain. This CDR3 is 13 amino acids long. Germline V gene data show CDR1 as SNHLY and CDR2 as FYNNEI. V was clipped by 9 bases and J by 1 base, with 12 bases between them. This chain's CDR3 is CARLDIENTEAFF. The CDR3 DNA follows: TGTGCCAGGCTAGACATAGAGAACACTGAAGCTTTCTTT.

Judged by abundance, this clonotype is medium-sized. V is TRBV7-2 and J is TRBJ2-2, with unresolved D. The CDR3 has 16 residues. Germline values: CDR1 SGHTA, CDR2 FQGNSA. V was pared by 1 base and J by 0 bases, with 9 bases between. The DNA for the CDR3 is TGTGCCAGCAGCTTAGTTTTTGTCACGAACACCGGGGAGCTGTTTTTT. Its protein product is CASSLVFVTNTGELFF. The full variable domain, rest sourced from reference TRBV7-2 and TRBJ2-2, is GAGVSQSPSNKVTEKGKDVELRCDPISGHTALYWYRQSLGQGLEFLIYFQGNSAPDKSGLPSDRFSAERTGGSVSTLTIQRTQQEDSAVYLCASSLVFVTNTGELFFGEGSRLTVL.

The V gene is TRBV12-5, the J gene TRBJ2-1; no clear D gene. CDR3 length: 13 amino acids. CDR1 and CDR2 from the germline V gene are LGHNT and FRNRAP. V dropped 0 bases and J dropped 5 bases, with 5 bases sitting between them. The CDR3 sequence: CASGLVRNNEQFF. CDR3 coding DNA: TGTGCTAGTGGTTTGGTACGGAACAATGAGCAGTTCTTC.

This clonotype was counted many times. The chain recombines TRBV7-2 with TRBJ2-7; D may be TRBD2 (6 bases). The germline CDR1 and CDR2 sequences are SGHTA and FQGNSA. The V and J ends lost 5 bases and 3 bases respectively, with 11 bases between them. The CDR3 loop spans 13 amino acids. As DNA, the CDR3 is TGTGCCAGCAGCCCGAACGGGGGCTACGAGCAGTACGTC. It is translated as CASSPNGGYEQYV.

This clonotype was recorded once. A much more abundant neighbour one base away suggests this may be a read error. The chain combines TRBV12-3 or TRBV12-4 with TRBJ1-2, with 7 bases matching TRBD1. Trimming took 5 bases from V and 4 from J; bases not matched to a gene: 10. The CDR3 is 15 amino acids. CDR3 amino acids: CASSPGTEFSYGYTF. The CDR3, as DNA: TGTGCCAGCAGTCCCGGGACAGAGTTTTCCTATGGCTACACCTTC.

This clonotype has at least ten counts. CDR3 sequence reads: CASSLGLAGAYEQYF. CDR3 in DNA: TGTGCCAGCAGCTTAGGACTAGCGGGGGCCTACGAGCAGTACTTC. This chain uses TRBV7-2 with TRBJ2-7, with 12 bases that match TRBD2. Germline CDR1 SGHTA, CDR2 FQGNSA. The CDR3 is 15 residues long. Unmatched junction bases numbered 0, after V lost 1 base and J lost 2 bases.

J is TRBJ2-5 and V is TRBV4-1, with unresolved D. V lost 0 bases and J 0 bases, leaving 11 bases between the germline ends. Germline assignment: CDR1 MGHRA and CDR2 YSYEKL. This CDR3 comprises 16 residues. The CDR3 bases are TGCGCCAGCAGCCAAGATCAAGGACCGTACCAAGAGACCCAGTACTTC. Translation: CASSQDQGPYQETQYF.

V and J are TRBV4-1 and TRBJ1-2, with D perhaps matching TRBD1 (5 bases). Between the trimmed V and J ends, which lost 4 bases and 5 bases, there was a span of 20 bases. CDR1 and CDR2 from the germline V gene are MGHRA and YSYEKL. The CDR3 has 16 amino acids. The CDR3 loop is CASSLDPSGFEYGYTF. Here the CDR3 DNA reads TGCGCCAGCAGCCTAGACCCCTCAGGGTTCGAATATGGCTACACCTTC.

This chain links TRBV4-1 with TRBJ1-5; 7 bases map to TRBD1. V gave up 0 bases and J gave up 4 bases; unmatched junction bases: 6. CDR3 size: 16 residues. Germline values: CDR1 MGHRA, CDR2 YSYEKL. The CDR3 DNA sequence: TGCGCCAGCAGCCAAGAAAGGGCAGGGGGTAATCAGCCCCAGCATTTT. This translates into CASSQERAGGNQPQHF.

This clonotype was counted only a few times. This chain links TRBV7-9 with TRBJ2-3, with D possibly matching TRBD2 (6 bases). The CDR3 runs to 15 residues. The V gene lost 1 base and the J gene lost 5 bases, with 13 bases spanning the gap. Germline V gene lookup returns CDR1 SEHNR and CDR2 FQNEAQ (reference sequence). This chain's CDR3 is CASSLGTSPGDTQYF. The CDR3 DNA sequence: TGTGCCAGCAGCTTAGGTACTAGCCCCGGAGATACGCAGTATTTT.

This clonotype was detected only a few times. This sequence joins TRBV20-1 and TRBJ1-1; D is unclear. CDR3 size: 14 residues. The ends were cut back, 0 bases at V and 5 bases at J, with 13 bases in the middle. In germline, CDR1 is DFQATT, CDR2 SNEGSKA (reference sequence). The CDR3 nucleotides read TGCAGTGCTAGAGATCGGAGGCTAGGGACTGAAGCTTTCTTT. It translates to CSARDRRLGTEAFF.

CDR3 bases: TGTGCCAGCAGTTACTCAGTTAACTATGGCTACACCTTC. It yields the protein CASSYSVNYGYTF. The rearrangement links TRBV6-5 to TRBJ1-2; D is unclear. Germline V gene lookup returns CDR1 MNHEY and CDR2 SVGAGI. The CDR3 extends over 13 amino acids. V lost 0 bases to trimming and J lost 1 base, with 3 bases between them.

In this sample, this clonotype turned up many times. V gene TRBV12-3 or TRBV12-4 combines with J gene TRBJ2-5; TRBD2 is a possible D gene (7 bases). V was clipped by 5 bases and J by 5 bases, with 18 bases between them. This CDR3 region has 15 residues. The DNA of the CDR3 is TGTGCCAGCAGTCCCGCGGGCGGGGGCGGTGAGACCCAGTACTTC. Translating it yields CASSPAGGGGETQYF.

This clonotype showed up many times. The genes are TRBV27 and TRBJ2-7; D gene uncertain. Germline CDR1 reads MNHEY; CDR2 reads SMNVEV (reference sequence). V was pared by 5 bases and J by 2 bases, with 10 bases between. The CDR3 has 13 amino acids. The CDR3: CASSLPGTYEQYF. The CDR3 bases are TGTGCCAGCAGTCTCCCCGGAACCTACGAGCAGTACTTC.

In this sample, this clonotype turned up a few times. The rearrangement uses TRBV7-9 and TRBJ2-1; D possibly corresponds to TRBD1 (5 bases). Germline values: CDR1 SEHNR, CDR2 FQNEAQ (reference sequence). The CDR3 runs to 13 residues. Trimming took 9 bases from V and 3 from J, leaving 12 bases between them. The chain's CDR3 is CASLGVVYNEQFF. The DNA of the CDR3 is TGTGCCAGTCTAGGGGTGGTCTACAATGAGCAGTTCTTC.

This clonotype occurred a few times. V gene TRBV2 combines with J gene TRBJ1-1; TRBD1 is a possible D gene (6 bases). Trimming took 7 bases from V and 4 from J, leaving 16 bases between them. The V gene's germline CDR1 is SNHLY and CDR2 FYNNEI. This CDR3 region has 14 residues. The CDR3, as DNA: TGTGCCAGCACTATAGGGGGGCCCGGCACTGAAGCTTTCTTT. This codes for CASTIGGPGTEAFF.

The chain couples TRBV7-9 to TRBJ1-6; D not certain. Germline V lookup: CDR1 SEHNR, CDR2 FQNEAQ (reference sequence). This CDR3 is 13 amino acids long. V shed 0 bases and J shed 8 bases, with 5 bases lying between them. CDR3: CASSLAYHSPLHF. The CDR3 DNA sequence: TGTGCCAGCAGCTTAGCGTATCATTCACCCCTCCACTTT.

The CDR3 DNA sequence: TGCGCCAGCAGAGAGAGGGGGGATACGGGCACTGAAGCTTTCTTT. It encodes CASRERGDTGTEAFF. The V call is TRBV10-2, the J call TRBJ1-1, with D tentatively TRBD1 (6 bases). Germline V gives CDR1 WSHSY, CDR2 SAAADI. Between the trimmed V and J ends, which lost 6 bases and 4 bases, there was a span of 18 bases. The CDR3 is made up of 15 amino acids.